The 28 T cell receptor beta chains below were found in one sample sequenced in a study of cytomegalovirus exposure and HLA in healthy donors. The PCR contained 60 Vbeta and 13 Jbeta primers. Clones were sequenced by immunoSEQ multiplex PCR, and TCRdb holds only the in-frame ones, with some missing. The table has 150,000 to 200,000 clones, 60% to 85% seen once. Sequenced material: PBMCs. The receptors shown here come from a female donor in good health and CMV-seronegative.

The genes are TRBV5-1 and TRBJ1-2; 8 nucleotides agree with TRBD1. Germline assignment: CDR1 SGHRS and CDR2 YFSETQ. The CDR3 has 13 amino acids. The V segment lost 1 base and the J segment 6 bases; nucleotides outside the gene matches: 2. The CDR3 spells CASSLSTGDGYTF. In nucleotides, the CDR3 is TGCGCCAGCAGCTTGTCGACAGGGGATGGCTACACCTTC.

The chain employs TRBV7-3 and TRBJ2-3; TRBD1 is a possible D gene (5 bases). Per the germline V gene, CDR1 is SGHTA and CDR2 is FQGTGA. V lost 0 bases, J lost 4 bases, and 11 bases lay in between. The CDR3 consists of 15 residues. This chain's CDR3 is CASSLTRQLPDTQYF. The CDR3 DNA reads as TGTGCCAGCAGCTTAACCAGACAGTTACCAGATACGCAGTATTTT. The variable domain in full, completed from reference TRBV7-3 and TRBJ2-3, reads GAGVSQTPSNKVTEKGKYVELRCDPISGHTALYWYRQSLGQGPEFLIYFQGTGAADDSGLPNDRFFAVRPEGSVSTLKIQRTERGDSAVYLCASSLTRQLPDTQYFGPGTRLTVL.

This clone was found once. The chain couples TRBV19 to TRBJ2-5, with a tentative D call TRBD1 (5 bases). This CDR3 is 13 amino acids long. V was trimmed by 1 base and J by 2 bases, leaving 5 bases between them. CDR1 LNHDA and CDR2 SQIVND come from the germline V gene (reference sequence). CDR3 sequence reads: CASSIGQQETQYF. The CDR3 DNA follows: TGTGCCAGTAGTATAGGACAGCAAGAGACCCAGTACTTC. Complete variable domain (other parts from reference TRBV19 and TRBJ2-5): DGGITQSPKYLFRKEGQNVTLSCEQNLNHDAMYWYRQDPGQGLRLIYYSQIVNDFQKGDIAEGYSVSREKKESFPLTVTSAQKNPTAFYLCASSIGQQETQYFGPGTRLLVL.

The chain is built from TRBV6-4 and TRBJ1-3; perhaps TRBD1 as D (6 bases). The germline V gene has CDR1 MRHNA and CDR2 SNTAGT. CDR3 length: 15 amino acids. The germline V and J ends were trimmed by 5 bases and 0 bases, with 11 bases remaining between them. CDR3 coding DNA: TGTGCCAGCAGTCACGGACAGAACTCTGGAAACACCATATATTTT. As protein: CASSHGQNSGNTIYF.

As DNA, the CDR3 is TGTGCCAGCAGGCTCGGGGGGGCCGGAGAGACCCAGTACTTC. Its translation is CASRLGGAGETQYF. This chain connects TRBV6-1 to TRBJ2-5; 8 positions agree with TRBD2. J was trimmed by 4 bases and V by 6 bases; bases with no gene match: 7. Germline V gives CDR1 MNHNS, CDR2 SASEGT. The CDR3 covers 14 residues.

The chain joins TRBV28 to TRBJ2-6; a weak D match, TRBD1 (5 bases). Trimming took off 5 bases at V and 1 base at J, with 9 bases between the two ends. CDR1 is MDHEN and CDR2 is SYDVKM in the germline V gene. This CDR3 region has 15 residues. CDR3 protein: CASSPRGSGANVLTF. Written as DNA, the CDR3 is TGTGCCAGCAGTCCTAGGGGTTCTGGGGCCAACGTCCTGACTTTC.

The rearrangement uses TRBV7-2 and TRBJ1-1, with 7 nucleotides matching TRBD1. In germline, CDR1 is SGHTA, CDR2 FQGNSA. V shed 1 base, J shed 7 bases, and the junction held 9 bases outside the gene matches. The CDR3 consists of 15 residues. CDR3 loop: CASSLGTGVSDEAFF. The CDR3 DNA is TGTGCCAGCAGCTTAGGTACAGGGGTTTCCGATGAAGCTTTCTTT.

This clone has just a few counts. This chain uses TRBV28 with TRBJ2-7, with D possibly TRBD1 on 7 matching bases. The length of the CDR3 is 16 residues. Germline V gene lookup returns CDR1 MDHEN and CDR2 SYDVKM. V lost 2 bases, J lost 9 bases, and 23 bases lay in between. The CDR3 DNA reads as TGTGCCAGCAGTTTAGTGGAGACAGGGACTTACTCGTGGCAGTACTTC. Residues: CASSLVETGTYSWQYF. The variable domain in full, completed from reference TRBV28 and TRBJ2-7, reads DVKVTQSSRYLVKRTGEKVFLECVQDMDHENMFWYRQDPGLGLRLIYFSYDVKMKEKGDIPEGYSVSREKKERFSLILESASTNQTSMYLCASSLVETGTYSWQYFGPGTRLTVT.

This sequence joins TRBV18 and TRBJ2-6; 7 bases fit TRBD1. In germline, CDR1 is KGHSH, CDR2 LQKENI. Losses at the gene ends were 1 base for V and 4 bases for J; bases not matched to a gene: 19. The CDR3 consists of 21 residues. The CDR3 region has the DNA TGTGCCAGCTCACCACTCGCCCCGAGACAGGGAAAGGTAAAGGGGGCCAACGTCCTGACTTTC. Translating gives CASSPLAPRQGKVKGANVLTF.

This clone came up a few times. Other nucleotide sequences from this sample produce the same CDR3. This chain joins TRBV4-3 and TRBJ1-2; 7 bases are a match to TRBD1. Germline CDR1 reads LGHNA; CDR2 reads YSLEER. CDR3 length: 13 residues. The V gene end was trimmed by 1 base and the J gene end by 5 bases; junction bases not matched to a gene: 1. As DNA, the CDR3 is TGCGCCAGCAGCCAAGGACAGGGTTATGGCTACACCTTC. The encoded protein is CASSQGQGYGYTF.

The V and J genes are TRBV5-6 and TRBJ2-1; maybe TRBD2 (6 bases). The CDR3 is 15 residues long. In germline, CDR1 is SGHDT, CDR2 YYEEEE. The V and J ends lost 5 bases and 8 bases respectively, with 20 bases between them. CDR3 residues: CASSSGTGPGDEQFF. CDR3 sequence (DNA): TGTGCCAGCAGTTCTGGAACCGGGCCGGGGGATGAGCAGTTCTTC.

V and J are TRBV7-2 and TRBJ2-5; D is perhaps TRBD1 (5 bases). The CDR3 has 17 residues. Germline V gene lookup returns CDR1 SGHTA and CDR2 FQGNSA. Trimming shortened V by 1 base and J by 0 bases, and 15 bases separated the two germline ends. The CDR3, as DNA: TGTGCCAGCAGCTTAGAGGGCAGGGTATCGTACCAAGAGACCCAGTACTTC. Its protein is CASSLEGRVSYQETQYF.

The gene calls are TRBV10-3 and TRBJ1-5; a weak D match, TRBD1 (5 bases). The germline V gene has CDR1 ENHRY and CDR2 SYGVKD. This CDR3 region has 16 residues. V lost 3 bases and J 0 bases, leaving 12 bases between the germline ends. The CDR3 bases are TGTGCCATCAGTGATGACAGACATTATAGCAATCAGCCCCAGCATTTT. This encodes CAISDDRHYSNQPQHF.

The CDR3 DNA reads as TGTGCCAGCAGTCCCAGGGGGAGCAATGAGCAGTTCTTC. Its translation: CASSPRGSNEQFF. This chain joins TRBV28 and TRBJ2-1; TRBD1 aligns across 7 bases. This CDR3 contains 13 residues. The V gene's germline CDR1 is MDHEN and CDR2 SYDVKM. V gave up 5 bases and J gave up 6 bases; unmatched junction bases: 4.

There are a few counts of this clone. The rearrangement links TRBV30 to TRBJ1-5, with unresolved D. V was clipped by 2 bases and J by 7 bases, with 15 bases between them. There are 14 residues in the CDR3. Per germline, CDR1 GTSNPN and CDR2 SVGIG (reference sequence). The DNA for the CDR3 is TGTGCCTGGAGTCGTCGACAATTACGGCAGCCCCAGCATTTT. Protein product: CAWSRRQLRQPQHF.

V is TRBV5-4 and J is TRBJ2-2, with 7 bases matching TRBD2. After removal of 2 bases from V and 8 bases from J, the junction contained 12 bases not matched to a gene. This CDR3 is 16 amino acids long. CDR1 and CDR2 from the germline V gene are SGHNT and YYREEE (reference sequence). The chain's CDR3 is CASSFGGLPTPGELFF. The CDR3, as DNA: TGTGCCAGCAGCTTTGGGGGACTACCCACACCGGGGGAGCTGTTTTTT.

The chain employs TRBV29-1 and TRBJ1-2; TRBD1 might be the D (6 bases). The length of the CDR3 is 14 residues. Trimming took off 0 bases at V and 4 bases at J, with 12 bases between the two ends. Germline CDR1 SQVTM, CDR2 ANQGSEA. CDR3 coding DNA: TGCAGCGTTGAAGAGAGTGGACAGTCCTATGGCTACACCTTC. Protein product: CSVEESGQSYGYTF.

The CDR3 protein is CSAPSGQPQHF. In nucleotides, the CDR3 is TGCAGTGCCCCTTCAGGTCAGCCCCAGCATTTT. This chain joins TRBV20-1 and TRBJ1-5, with unresolved D. The germline V gene encodes CDR1 DFQATT and CDR2 SNEGSKA (reference sequence). V was clipped by 6 bases and J by 6 bases, with 9 bases between them. The CDR3 has 11 amino acids.

The V call is TRBV30, the J call TRBJ2-2, with 11 bases lining up with TRBD1. The ends lost 3 bases at V and 7 bases at J; junction bases unmatched: 7. The CDR3 is 15 amino acids. Germline V gene lookup returns CDR1 GTSNPN and CDR2 SVGIG (reference sequence). The DNA of the CDR3 is TGTGCCTGGAGGGAATGGGACAGGGGGTACGGGGAGCTGTTTTTT. It codes for CAWREWDRGYGELFF.

The genes are TRBV11-3 and TRBJ2-2, with 8 positions matching TRBD2. V lost 5 bases, J lost 4 bases, and 3 bases stayed unmatched. Germline CDR1 reads SGHNT; CDR2 reads YENEEA. This CDR3 is 14 amino acids long. As DNA, the CDR3 is TGTGCCAGCAGCCGAAGCGGGAGCACCGGGGAGCTGTTTTTT. Residues: CASSRSGSTGELFF.

The count of this clone is one. CDR3 coding DNA: TGTGCCATCAGGGGGGGACAGGGGGCGCGAAATGAGCAGTTCTTC. Translating gives CAIRGGQGARNEQFF. The V gene is TRBV10-3, the J gene TRBJ2-1; TRBD1 matches 12 bases. V trimming: 6 bases; J trimming: 7 bases; junction bases outside the gene matches: 7. The germline CDR1 and CDR2 sequences are ENHRY and SYGVKD. This CDR3 comprises 15 residues.

The chain recombines TRBV7-8 with TRBJ2-3; 7 positions agree with TRBD2. The CDR3 sequence is 15 residues long. V shed 0 bases, J shed 1 base, and the junction held 1 base outside the gene matches. Germline V gene data show CDR1 as SGHVS and CDR2 as FQNEAQ. CDR3 in DNA: TGTGCCAGCAGCTTAGCTAGCGGGCGCACAGATACGCAGTATTTT. Translated: CASSLASGRTDTQYF.

V gene TRBV6-5 combines with J gene TRBJ2-1; weak D call: TRBD2 (6 bases). Trimming pared 7 bases from V and 9 bases from J, leaving 22 bases between. CDR1 and CDR2 (germline): MNHEY, SVGAGI. This CDR3 is 15 amino acids long. The CDR3 is CASNPSVGSIGEQFF. The CDR3 DNA sequence: TGTGCCAGCAATCCATCTGTCGGGAGTATCGGTGAGCAGTTCTTC.

CDR3: CASLPRQVRRGYTF. CDR3 bases: TGTGCCAGCCTTCCGAGACAGGTCCGTAGGGGCTACACCTTC. The chain is built from TRBV28 and TRBJ1-2, with D perhaps TRBD1 (6 bases). The CDR3 sequence is 14 residues long. The V end lost 8 bases, the J end lost 8 bases, and 21 bases lay between the germline ends. Germline V CDR1 and CDR2: MDHEN, SYDVKM.

The chain employs TRBV19 and TRBJ1-2, with TRBD1 matching 7 bases. Germline V gene sequence: CDR1 LNHDA, CDR2 SQIVND (reference sequence). This CDR3 spans 12 amino acids. Germline trimming cut 9 bases from V and 2 bases from J; bases unmatched to any gene: 3. The CDR3 DNA follows: TGTGCCAGCTTAGGGGGCAACTATGGCTACACCTTC. Its protein product is CASLGGNYGYTF.

The rearrangement uses TRBV6-4 and TRBJ1-5; no reliable D call. The CDR3 spans 14 residues. Trimming took 3 bases from V and 2 from J, leaving 8 bases between them. Germline V gene data show CDR1 as MRHNA and CDR2 as SNTAGT. The CDR3 region has the DNA TGTGCCAGCAGTGAAAGAGGAGGCAATCAGCCCCAGCATTTT. Translation: CASSERGGNQPQHF.

This clone was counted only a few times. This chain uses TRBV5-1 with TRBJ2-1; a weak D match, TRBD2 (7 bases). Per the germline V gene, CDR1 is SGHRS and CDR2 is YFSETQ. Trimming left V 4 bases short and J 1 base short, with 21 bases between. The CDR3 loop spans 18 amino acids. The CDR3 here is CASSGGLGGGSSYNEQFF. Here the CDR3 DNA reads TGCGCCAGCAGCGGGGGTCTGGGCGGGGGCTCATCCTACAATGAGCAGTTCTTC. The full variable domain, its missing parts supplied by reference TRBV5-1 and TRBJ2-1, is KAGVTQTPRYLIKTRGQQVTLSCSPISGHRSVSWYQQTPGQGLQFLFEYFSETQRNKGNFPGRFSGRQFSNSRSEMNVSTLELGDSALYLCASSGGLGGGSSYNEQFFGPGTRLTVL.

This clone was picked up one time. V usage is TRBV7-3 and J usage is TRBJ1-6; D might be TRBD1 (5 bases). CDR3 length: 15 amino acids. Per the germline V gene, CDR1 is SGHTA and CDR2 is FQGTGA. V lost 4 bases, J lost 7 bases, and 14 bases lay in between. The CDR3 sequence is CASSSQGIPNSPLHF. DNA of the CDR3: TGTGCCAGCAGCTCCCAGGGAATCCCCAATTCACCCCTCCACTTT.